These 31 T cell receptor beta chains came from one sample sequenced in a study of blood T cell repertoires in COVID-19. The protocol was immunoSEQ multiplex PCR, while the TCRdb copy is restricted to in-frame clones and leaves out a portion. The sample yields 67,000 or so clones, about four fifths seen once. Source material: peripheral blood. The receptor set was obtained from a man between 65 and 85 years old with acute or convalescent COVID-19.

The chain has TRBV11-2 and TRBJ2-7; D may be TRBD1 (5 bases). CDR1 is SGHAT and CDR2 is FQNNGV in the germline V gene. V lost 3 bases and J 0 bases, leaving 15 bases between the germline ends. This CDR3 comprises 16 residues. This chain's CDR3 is CASSFHQGAISYEQYF. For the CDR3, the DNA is TGTGCCAGCAGCTTTCACCAGGGCGCAATCTCCTACGAGCAGTACTTC.

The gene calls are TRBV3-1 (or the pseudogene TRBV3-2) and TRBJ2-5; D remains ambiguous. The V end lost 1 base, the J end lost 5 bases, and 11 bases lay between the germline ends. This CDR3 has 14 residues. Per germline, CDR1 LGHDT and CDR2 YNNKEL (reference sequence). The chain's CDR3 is CASSQASAGETQYF. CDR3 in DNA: TGTGCCAGCAGCCAAGCGTCGGCCGGGGAGACCCAGTACTTC.

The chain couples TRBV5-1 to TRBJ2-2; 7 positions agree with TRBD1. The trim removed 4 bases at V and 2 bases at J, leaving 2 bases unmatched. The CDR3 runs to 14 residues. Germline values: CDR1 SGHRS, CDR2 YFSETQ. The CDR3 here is CASSRDRNTGELFF. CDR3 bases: TGCGCCAGCAGCCGGGACAGAAACACCGGGGAGCTGTTTTTT.

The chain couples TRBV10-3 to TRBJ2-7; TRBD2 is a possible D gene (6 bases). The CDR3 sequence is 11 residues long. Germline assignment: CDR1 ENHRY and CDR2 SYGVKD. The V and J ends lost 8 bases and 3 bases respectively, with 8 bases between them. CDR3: CAIAEGYEQYF. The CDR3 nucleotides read TGTGCCATCGCGGAGGGCTACGAGCAGTACTTC.

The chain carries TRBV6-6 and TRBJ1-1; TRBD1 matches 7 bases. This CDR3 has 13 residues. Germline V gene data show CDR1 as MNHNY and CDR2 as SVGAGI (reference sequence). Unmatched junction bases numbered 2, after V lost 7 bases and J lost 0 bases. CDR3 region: CASTGQLNTEAFF. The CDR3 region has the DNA TGTGCCAGCACGGGACAGTTGAACACTGAAGCTTTCTTT.

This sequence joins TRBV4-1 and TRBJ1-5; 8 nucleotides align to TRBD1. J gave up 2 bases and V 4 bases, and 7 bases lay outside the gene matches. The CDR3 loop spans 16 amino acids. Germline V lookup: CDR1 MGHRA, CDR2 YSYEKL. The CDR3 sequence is CASSLETGARNQPQHF. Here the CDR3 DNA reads TGCGCCAGCAGCCTCGAGACAGGGGCTCGCAATCAGCCCCAGCATTTT.

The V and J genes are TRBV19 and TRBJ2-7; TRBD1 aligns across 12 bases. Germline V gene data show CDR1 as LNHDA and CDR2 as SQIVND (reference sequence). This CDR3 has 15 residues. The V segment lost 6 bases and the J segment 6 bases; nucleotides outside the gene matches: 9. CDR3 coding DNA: TGTGCCAGTAGAACCGGGACAGGGGGCGTCGGCGAGCAGTACTTC. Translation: CASRTGTGGVGEQYF. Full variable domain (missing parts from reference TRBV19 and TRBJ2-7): DGGITQSPKYLFRKEGQNVTLSCEQNLNHDAMYWYRQDPGQGLRLIYYSQIVNDFQKGDIAEGYSVSREKKESFPLTVTSAQKNPTAFYLCASRTGTGGVGEQYFGPGTRLTVT.

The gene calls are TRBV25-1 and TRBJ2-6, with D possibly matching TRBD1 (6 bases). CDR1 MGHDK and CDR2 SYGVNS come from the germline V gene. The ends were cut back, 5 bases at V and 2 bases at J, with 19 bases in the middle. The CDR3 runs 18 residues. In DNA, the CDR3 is TGTGCCAGCAGTCCCCCAGGACAGAAGCATCCTGGGGCCAACGTCCTGACTTTC. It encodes CASSPPGQKHPGANVLTF.

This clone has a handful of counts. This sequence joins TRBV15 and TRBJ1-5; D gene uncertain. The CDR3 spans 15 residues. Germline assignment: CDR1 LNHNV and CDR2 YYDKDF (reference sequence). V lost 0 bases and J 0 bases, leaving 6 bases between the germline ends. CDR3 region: CATSREQNSNQPQHF. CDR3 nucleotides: TGTGCCACCAGCAGAGAACAGAATAGCAATCAGCCCCAGCATTTT.

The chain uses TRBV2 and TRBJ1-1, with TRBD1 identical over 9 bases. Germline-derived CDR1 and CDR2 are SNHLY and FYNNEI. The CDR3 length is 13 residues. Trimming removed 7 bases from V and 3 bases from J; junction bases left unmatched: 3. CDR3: CASTRDRDTEAFF. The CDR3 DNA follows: TGTGCCAGCACCAGGGACAGGGACACTGAAGCTTTCTTT.

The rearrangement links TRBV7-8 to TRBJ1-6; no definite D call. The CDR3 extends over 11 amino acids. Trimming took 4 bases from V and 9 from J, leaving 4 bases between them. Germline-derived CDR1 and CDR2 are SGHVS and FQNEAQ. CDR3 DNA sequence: TGTGCCAGCAGCTCGGGTTCACCCCTCCACTTT. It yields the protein CASSSGSPLHF.

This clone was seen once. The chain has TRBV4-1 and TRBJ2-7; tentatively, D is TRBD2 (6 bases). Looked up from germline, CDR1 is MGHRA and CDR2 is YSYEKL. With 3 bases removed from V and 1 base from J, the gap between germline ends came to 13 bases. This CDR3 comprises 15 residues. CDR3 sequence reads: CASSHPGLSSYEQYF. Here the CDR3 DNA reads TGCGCCAGCAGCCATCCGGGACTGTCGTCCTACGAGCAGTACTTC.

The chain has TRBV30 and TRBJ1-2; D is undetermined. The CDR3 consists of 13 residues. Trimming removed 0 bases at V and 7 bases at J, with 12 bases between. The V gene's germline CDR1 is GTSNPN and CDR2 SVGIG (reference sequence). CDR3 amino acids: CAWSVGRVGGYTF. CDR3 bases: TGTGCCTGGAGTGTAGGGAGGGTTGGTGGCTACACCTTC.

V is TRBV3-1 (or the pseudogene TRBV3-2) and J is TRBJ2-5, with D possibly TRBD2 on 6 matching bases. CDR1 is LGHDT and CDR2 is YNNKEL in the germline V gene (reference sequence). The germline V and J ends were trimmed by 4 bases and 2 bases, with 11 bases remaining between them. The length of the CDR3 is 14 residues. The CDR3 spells CASSRVAAQETQYF. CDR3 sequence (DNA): TGTGCCAGCAGCCGGGTAGCGGCTCAAGAGACCCAGTACTTC.

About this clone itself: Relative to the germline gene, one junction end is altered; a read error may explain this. CDR3 coding DNA: TGTGCCAGCAGTTCCGCCTCCGGGTCGCCCCTCTTC. This sequence encodes CASSSASGSPLF. The V gene is TRBV28, the J gene TRBJ1-2; no firm D call. The CDR3 consists of 12 residues. The germline V gene encodes CDR1 MDHEN and CDR2 SYDVKM.

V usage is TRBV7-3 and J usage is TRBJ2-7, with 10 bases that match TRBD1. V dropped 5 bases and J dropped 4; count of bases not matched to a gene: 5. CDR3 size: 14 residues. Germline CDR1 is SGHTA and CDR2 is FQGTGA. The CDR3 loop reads CASSRDRGDYEQYF. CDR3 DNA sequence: TGTGCCAGCAGCCGGGACAGGGGAGATTACGAGCAGTACTTC. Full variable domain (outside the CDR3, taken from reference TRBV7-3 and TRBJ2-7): GAGVSQTPSNKVTEKGKYVELRCDPISGHTALYWYRQSLGQGPEFLIYFQGTGAADDSGLPNDRFFAVRPEGSVSTLKIQRTERGDSAVYLCASSRDRGDYEQYFGPGTRLTVT.

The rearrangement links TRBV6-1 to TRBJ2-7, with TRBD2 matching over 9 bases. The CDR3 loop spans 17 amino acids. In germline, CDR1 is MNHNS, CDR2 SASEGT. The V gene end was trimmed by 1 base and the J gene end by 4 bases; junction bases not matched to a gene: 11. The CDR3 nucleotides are TGTGCCAGCAGTGAAGAGCTAGCGGGACGATCGGGGTACGAGCAGTACTTC. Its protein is CASSEELAGRSGYEQYF.

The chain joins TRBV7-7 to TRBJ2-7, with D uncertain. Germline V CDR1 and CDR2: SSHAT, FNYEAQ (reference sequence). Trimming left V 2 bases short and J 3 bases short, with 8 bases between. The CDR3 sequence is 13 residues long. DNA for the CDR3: TGTGCCAGCAGCTTATCCCCCGGCTACGAGCAGTACTTC. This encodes CASSLSPGYEQYF. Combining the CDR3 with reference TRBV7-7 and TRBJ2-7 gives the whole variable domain GAGVSQSPRYKVTKRGQDVTLRCDPISSHATLYWYQQALGQGPEFLTYFNYEAQPDKSGLPSDRFSAERPEGSISTLTIQRTEQRDSAMYRCASSLSPGYEQYFGPGTRLTVT.

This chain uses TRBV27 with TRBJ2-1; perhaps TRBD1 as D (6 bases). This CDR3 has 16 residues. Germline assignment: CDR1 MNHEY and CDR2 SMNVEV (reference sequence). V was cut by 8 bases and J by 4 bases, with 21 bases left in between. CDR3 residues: CASQTGKGRSYNEQFF. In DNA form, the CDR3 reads TGTGCCAGCCAAACAGGGAAAGGCCGGAGTTACAATGAGCAGTTCTTC.

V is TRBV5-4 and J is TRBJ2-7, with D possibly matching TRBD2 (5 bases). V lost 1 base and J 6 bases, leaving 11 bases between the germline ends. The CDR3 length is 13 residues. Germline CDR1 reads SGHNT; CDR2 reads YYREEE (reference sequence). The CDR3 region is CASSLTAGPEQYF. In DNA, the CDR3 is TGTGCCAGCAGCTTGACGGCGGGCCCCGAGCAGTACTTC.

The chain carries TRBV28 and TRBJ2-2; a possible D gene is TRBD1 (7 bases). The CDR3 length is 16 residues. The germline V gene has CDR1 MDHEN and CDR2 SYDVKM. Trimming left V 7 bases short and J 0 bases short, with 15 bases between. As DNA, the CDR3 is TGTGCCAGCATCAAAGGGGGGACAGCGAACACCGGGGAGCTGTTTTTT. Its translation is CASIKGGTANTGELFF.

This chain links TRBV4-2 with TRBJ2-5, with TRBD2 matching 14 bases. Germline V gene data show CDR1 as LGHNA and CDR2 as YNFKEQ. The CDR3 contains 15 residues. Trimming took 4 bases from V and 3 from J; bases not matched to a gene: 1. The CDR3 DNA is TGTGCCAGCAGCCGGGGACTAGCGGGAGAAGAGACCCAGTACTTC. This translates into CASSRGLAGEETQYF.

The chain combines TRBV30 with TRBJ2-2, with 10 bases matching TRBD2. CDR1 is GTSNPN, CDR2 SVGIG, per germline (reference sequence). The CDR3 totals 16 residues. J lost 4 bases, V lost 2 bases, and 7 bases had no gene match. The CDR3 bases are TGTGCCTGGAGTAAGGTCGGGACTAGCGCCACCGGGGAGCTGTTTTTT. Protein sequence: CAWSKVGTSATGELFF.

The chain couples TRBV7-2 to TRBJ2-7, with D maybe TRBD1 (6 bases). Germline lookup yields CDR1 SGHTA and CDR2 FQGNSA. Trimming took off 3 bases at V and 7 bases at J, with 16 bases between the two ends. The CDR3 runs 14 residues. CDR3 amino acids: CASSLTSQGREQYF. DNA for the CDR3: TGTGCCAGCAGCTTGACTTCACAGGGCAGGGAGCAGTACTTC.

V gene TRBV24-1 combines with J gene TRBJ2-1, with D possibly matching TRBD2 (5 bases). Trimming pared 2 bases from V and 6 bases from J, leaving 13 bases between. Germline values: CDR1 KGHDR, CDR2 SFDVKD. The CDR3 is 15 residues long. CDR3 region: CATSDSSEATNEQFF. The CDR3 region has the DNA TGTGCCACCAGTGATTCCTCGGAGGCTACCAATGAGCAGTTCTTC.

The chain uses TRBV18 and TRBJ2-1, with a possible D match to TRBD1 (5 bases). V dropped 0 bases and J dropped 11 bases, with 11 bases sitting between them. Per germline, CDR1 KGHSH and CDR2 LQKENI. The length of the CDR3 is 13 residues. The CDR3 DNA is TGTGCCAGCTCACCACCCCAGGGTGCTAAGCAGTTCTTC. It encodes CASSPPQGAKQFF.

In DNA form, the CDR3 reads TGTGCCTGGGGGACAGGAAACTATGGCTACACCTTC. Translation gives CAWGTGNYGYTF. The chain combines TRBV30 with TRBJ1-2; 8 bases fit TRBD1. From germline, CDR1 is GTSNPN and CDR2 SVGIG (reference sequence). The CDR3 runs 12 residues. V was pared by 5 bases and J by 2 bases, with 1 base of the junction left unmatched.

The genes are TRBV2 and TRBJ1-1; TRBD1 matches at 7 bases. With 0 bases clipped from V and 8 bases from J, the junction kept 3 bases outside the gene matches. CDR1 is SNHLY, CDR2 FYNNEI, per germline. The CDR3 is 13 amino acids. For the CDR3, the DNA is TGTGCCAGCAGTGAAGCGCGGACAGGAGAAGCTTTCTTT. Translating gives CASSEARTGEAFF.

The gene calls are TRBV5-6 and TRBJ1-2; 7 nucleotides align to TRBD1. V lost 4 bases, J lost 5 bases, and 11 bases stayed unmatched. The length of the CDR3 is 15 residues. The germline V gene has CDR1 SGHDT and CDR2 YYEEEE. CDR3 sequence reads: CASSPTGQDPYGYTF. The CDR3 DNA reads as TGTGCCAGCAGCCCGACAGGACAGGATCCGTATGGCTACACCTTC.

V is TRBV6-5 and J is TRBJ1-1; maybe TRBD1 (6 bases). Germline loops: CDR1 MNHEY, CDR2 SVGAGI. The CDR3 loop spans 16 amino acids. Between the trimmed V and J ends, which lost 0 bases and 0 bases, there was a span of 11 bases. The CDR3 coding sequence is TGTGCCAGCAGTTACTCAGGGGGAGTCATGAACACTGAAGCTTTCTTT. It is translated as CASSYSGGVMNTEAFF.

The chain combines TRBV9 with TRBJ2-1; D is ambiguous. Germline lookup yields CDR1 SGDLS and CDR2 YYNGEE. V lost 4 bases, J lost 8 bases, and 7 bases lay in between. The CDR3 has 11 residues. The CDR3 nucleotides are TGTGCCAGCAGCCGGGTGGATGAGCAGTTCTTC. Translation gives CASSRVDEQFF. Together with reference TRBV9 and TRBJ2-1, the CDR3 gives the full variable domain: DSGVTQTPKHLITATGQRVTLRCSPRSGDLSVYWYQQSLDQGLQFLIQYYNGEERAKGNILERFSAQQFPDLHSELNLSSLELGDSALYFCASSRVDEQFFGPGTRLTVL.